The T cell receptor (beta chain) under discussion was sequenced for a study of cytomegalovirus exposure and HLA in healthy donors. Whole-study results and caveats: The productive fraction for most TCR beta V segments was about 87% or about 30% in an earlier analysis. Many donors carried some public TCRs, although rarity characterized most TCR sequences.

Trimming stripped 3 bases from V and 7 bases from J, with 9 bases between. The CDR3 consists of 11 residues. Germline V CDR1 and CDR2: DFQATT, SNEGSKA (reference sequence). Worth noting for this clone: Its antigen is currently unknown.

13 Jbeta primers and 60 Vbeta primers were used for the PCR. Repertoires were generated with immunoSEQ multiplex PCR, while TCRdb's copy carries only in-frame clones and drops some. The sample holds about 200,000 clones, almost 80% seen once. This TCR was sampled from a male donor in good health and CMV-seronegative. The chain carries TRBV20-1 and TRBJ2-5; no clear D gene. Sequenced input: PBMCs. This CDR3 reads CSARPTGTQYF. DNA of the CDR3: TGCAGTGCTAGGCCTACCGGGACCCAGTACTTC.